This entry is about one TCR beta chain. Its antigen is still unknown. CDR3 length: 16 residues. Germline loops: CDR1 LNHDA, CDR2 SQIVND (reference sequence). The junction had 9 bases not matched to a gene; V was cut back by 4 bases and J by 3 bases. TCRdb keeps only in-frame clones here, not all; method: immunoSEQ multiplex PCR. The sample lists about 680,000 clones, more than 80% occurring once. These data originate in a study of Ad26.COV2.S vaccination and SARS-CoV-2 variants. Overall study context: Ad26.COV2.S shots went into the muscle once or twice, 56 days apart.

General study findings and limits: Researchers cautioned that TCR breadth and depth analyses may have underestimated total T cell responses.

Noted treatment: roughly 20 received Ad26.COV2.S at low or high dose, single or two shots; five or six received placebo; per-sample allocation not given. On day 63 after the first injection, vaccine and placebo recipients gave samples. The sequence was collected from a person aged 18-60 years who received the Ad26.COV2.S COVID-19 vaccine or a placebo. V gene TRBV19 combines with J gene TRBJ1-2, with 9 bases aligning to TRBD1. The sequencing used peripheral blood, collected in a trial of Ad26.COV2.S vaccine versus placebo. The CDR3 here is CASSKITGGADYGYTF. DNA of the CDR3: TGTGCCAGTAGTAAAATAACAGGGGGCGCGGACTATGGCTACACCTTC.